The T cell receptor beta chain described here comes from a study of tumor-infiltrating lymphocytes in primary liver carcinoma. In the study overall: Enrolled patients were male and female, aged 30 to 69 years.

The input was around 500 ng total RNA; TCR beta cDNA was made from it with a constant-region primer. Modified slightly, ARM-PCR produced TCR beta libraries over three nested multiplex PCR rounds. TCRdb processed the multiplex PCR reads anew with MiXCR; each CDR3 protein has one entry. The sample lists 95,000 to 150,000 distinct CDR3 sequences, roughly 69% occurring once. General study points: Less overlap was seen in tumor-adjacent and tumor-blood pairs than in tumor region pairs.

About this clonotype: Its antigen is unidentified. The junction and the germline gene differ at one end; a read error may be behind it.

Unsorted bulk tissue of roughly 19-30 mg yielded co-extracted RNA and DNA. No patient had received treatment, and all had chronic HBV infection. Over 85% of the cells in every tumor sample were viable tumor cells. Sequenced: liver tumor tissue from sampling region 1. Subset here: tumor region T1, superior pole. This receptor was obtained from a woman aged 60-70 years with primary liver carcinoma and hepatitis B virus infection.

The CDR3 DNA reads TGTGCTAGCACCAGCGGCGCCGGCTCCTATGAGCAGTACTTC. Translating gives CASTSGAGSYEQYF. The V gene is TRBV12-3 or TRBV12-4, the J gene TRBJ2-7, with a tentative D call TRBD2 (5 bases). The CDR3 spans 14 residues.